Listed below are T cell receptor beta chains from one sample, sequenced in a study of blood T cell repertoires in COVID-19. Sequenced by immunoSEQ multiplex PCR; TCRdb stores in-frame clones only, minus some. This sample has 200,000 to 250,000 clones, with about 81% found just once. Sample: peripheral blood. The source of these receptors is a woman of 80 years or more with COVID-19, enrolled during active disease. The CDR3 runs from the conserved cysteine through the conserved F or W. The order of the fields is V gene, clone size, J gene, D gene, CDR3 protein, CDR3 DNA. D genes are given only for firm matches. Not every row has a clone size; where given, it reads once, few, many or a size class.

TRBV10-3	.	TRBJ1-4	.	CAISDQADNEKLFF	TGTGCCATCAGTGATCAGGCCGATAATGAAAAACTGTTTTTT
TRBV3-1/TRBV3-2	few	TRBJ1-2	TRBD1	CASSHWTGFAGYTF	TGTGCCAGCAGCCACTGGACAGGGTTTGCTGGCTACACCTTC
TRBV7-3	.	TRBJ2-2	.	CASSFTGQNTGELFF	TGTGCCAGCAGCTTTACAGGACAGAACACCGGGGAGCTGTTTTTT
TRBV2	.	TRBJ1-2	.	CASSEEGATYGYTF	TGTGCCAGCAGTGAGGAGGGAGCAACGTATGGCTACACCTTC
TRBV9	once	TRBJ2-1	.	CASSVGAGQPSDEQFF	TGTGCCAGCAGCGTAGGAGCAGGGCAGCCTTCCGATGAGCAGTTCTTC
TRBV5-4	once	TRBJ2-5	.	CASSRGQGGRETQYF	TGTGCCAGCAGCCGAGGCCAGGGGGGTAGGGAGACCCAGTACTTC
TRBV28	.	TRBJ2-3	.	CASSLVGSTQYF	TGTGCCAGCAGTCTCGTGGGGAGTACGCAGTATTTT
TRBV27	.	TRBJ2-5	TRBD2	CASSFLASGGKRAGTQYF	TGTGCCAGCAGTTTCCTGGCTAGCGGGGGGAAAAGAGCGGGGACCCAGTACTTC
TRBV12-3/TRBV12-4	.	TRBJ2-5	.	CASSFGTLETQYF	TGTGCCAGCAGTTTCGGGACTTTAGAGACCCAGTACTTC
TRBV28	.	TRBJ2-3	.	CASSLVGGPDTQYF	TGTGCCAGCAGTTTGGTGGGAGGCCCAGATACGCAGTATTTT
TRBV10-3	.	TRBJ2-4	.	CAISAIRAVDKNIQYF	TGTGCCATCAGTGCAATCAGGGCCGTGGATAAAAACATTCAGTACTTC
TRBV2	.	TRBJ1-6	.	CAERGSGNSPLHF	TGTGCCGAAAGGGGGTCCGGGAATTCACCCCTCCACTTT
TRBV30	.	TRBJ1-3	.	CAWSVRGVRGNTIYF	TGTGCCTGGAGTGTACGAGGAGTGCGGGGAAACACCATATATTTT